The 10 T cell receptor beta chains presented below share a single source sample, sequenced in a study of PD-L1 blockade in urothelial cancer. Time point in this sample: pretreatment peripheral blood. Produced via immunoSEQ multiplex PCR; TCRdb's table is partial and in-frame only. The data hold about 56,000 clones, with 85% observed a single time. The material sequenced was PBMCs, taken around atezolizumab (anti-PD-L1) treatment. Receptor source: a man aged 65-85 years with urothelial cancer.

The rearrangement links TRBV7-8 to TRBJ2-4; tentative D call: TRBD2 (5 bases). Trimming cost V 1 base and J 1 base, with 8 bases left between them. The CDR3 is 15 amino acids. Germline V gives CDR1 SGHVS, CDR2 FQNEAQ. The DNA for the CDR3 is TGTGCCAGCAGCTTAGGAGCGGCGGCCAAAAACATTCAGTACTTC. It codes for CASSLGAAAKNIQYF.

This chain joins TRBV19 and TRBJ2-5; tentatively, D is TRBD2 (6 bases). Germline loops: CDR1 LNHDA, CDR2 SQIVND (reference sequence). V gave up 4 bases and J gave up 2 bases, with 14 bases separating them. The CDR3 totals 15 residues. CDR3 sequence reads: CASSKEGLGQETQYF. CDR3 DNA: TGTGCCAGTAGTAAGGAGGGTCTGGGGCAAGAGACCCAGTACTTC.

This clone is termed medium-sized (0.01 to 0.1%). The V call is TRBV9, the J call TRBJ1-5; TRBD1 might be the D (6 bases). Germline loops: CDR1 SGDLS, CDR2 YYNGEE. This CDR3 region has 15 residues. The germline V and J ends were trimmed by 3 bases and 3 bases, with 13 bases remaining between them. Written as DNA, the CDR3 is TGTGCCAGCAGCGCCAGCAGGGGATACAATCAGCCCCAGCATTTT. It yields the protein CASSASRGYNQPQHF.

The chain links TRBV28 to TRBJ1-5; TRBD1 agrees at 7 bases. Trimming cost V 5 bases and J 4 bases; bases outside gene matches: 8. Germline V gives CDR1 MDHEN, CDR2 SYDVKM. The CDR3 is 15 residues long. This CDR3 is CASSPPRGLNQPQHF. CDR3 nucleotide sequence: TGTGCCAGCAGTCCGCCGAGGGGGCTGAATCAGCCCCAGCATTTT.

This clone was observed a handful of times. V is TRBV28 and J is TRBJ1-1; D unresolved. CDR3 length: 11 residues. V was pared by 7 bases and J by 6 bases, with 9 bases between. Per germline, CDR1 MDHEN and CDR2 SYDVKM. The CDR3 nucleotides read TGTGCCAGCACCTCTCCCGCTGAAGCTTTCTTT. It codes for CASTSPAEAFF.

The chain employs TRBV28 and TRBJ2-5, with TRBD2 as a possible D gene (6 bases). Germline V lookup: CDR1 MDHEN, CDR2 SYDVKM. This CDR3 region has 13 residues. V was cut by 4 bases and J by 5 bases, with 11 bases left in between. CDR3 bases: TGTGCCAGCAGTTCAGGAGGGCCGGAGACCCAGTACTTC. It encodes CASSSGGPETQYF.

The chain carries TRBV7-8 and TRBJ1-3, with D perhaps matching TRBD1 (5 bases). Germline V gives CDR1 SGHVS, CDR2 FQNEAQ. Trimming stripped 2 bases from V and 0 bases from J, with 8 bases between. The CDR3 has 15 amino acids. The CDR3 region is CASSLQGGSGNTIYF. The DNA for the CDR3 is TGTGCCAGCAGCTTACAGGGTGGCTCTGGAAACACCATATATTTT.

V usage is TRBV18 and J usage is TRBJ1-1; 7 nucleotides align to TRBD1. Germline CDR1 and CDR2: KGHSH and LQKENI. CDR3 length equals 16 residues. The V segment lost 4 bases and the J segment 1 base; nucleotides outside the gene matches: 9. CDR3 region: CASSLRQGSGNTEAFF. CDR3 in DNA: TGTGCCAGCTCACTCAGACAGGGTTCAGGGAACACTGAAGCTTTCTTT.

The chain couples TRBV29-1 to TRBJ2-7; TRBD1 matches at 9 bases. CDR1 is SQVTM and CDR2 is ANQGSEA in the germline V gene. Losses at the gene ends were 6 bases for V and 0 bases for J; bases not matched to a gene: 6. The CDR3 runs 14 residues. The CDR3 DNA is TGCAGCGTGAATAACAGGGGGCCCTCCTACGAGCAGTACTTC. Translating gives CSVNNRGPSYEQYF.

This chain links TRBV14 with TRBJ2-1; 8 nucleotides match TRBD2. V was clipped by 4 bases and J by 7 bases; unmatched bases: 9. CDR1 SGHDN and CDR2 FVKESK come from the germline V gene. The CDR3 is 15 residues long. This CDR3 reads CASSPQGLALNEQFF. Here the CDR3 DNA reads TGTGCCAGCAGCCCCCAAGGACTAGCTTTGAATGAGCAGTTCTTC.